This T cell receptor beta chain was profiled in a study of T cells in Graves' hyperthyroidism and ophthalmopathy. Across the study: At the time of initial diagnosis and before any treatment, peripheral blood was collected.

TCR beta CDR3 regions were amplified from RNA. First-round RT-PCR with HTBI primers amplified the TCR CDR3 region. MiXCR, run by TCRdb on the multiplex PCR reads, gives a single entry per CDR3 protein. The sample gives about 580,000 distinct CDR3 sequences, approximately 13% of which show up once; 5% to 7% is in the top ten. Germline CDR1 SQVTM, CDR2 ANQGSEA. The CDR3 contains 12 residues. Trimming removed 6 bases from V and 6 bases from J; junction bases left unmatched: 6. At least ten counts were recorded for this clonotype. The antigen is not known. Regarding the study as a whole: Most thyroid-expanded clonotypes above 0.001 were also found in blood.

The chain links TRBV29-1 to TRBJ1-2; TRBD1 agrees at 8 bases. The sequence came from a woman aged 30 to 39 with Graves' hyperthyroidism that later progressed to Graves' ophthalmopathy. Sequenced: blood. The CDR3 protein is CSVEDREDGYTF. As DNA, the CDR3 is TGCAGCGTAGAGGACAGGGAAGATGGCTACACCTTC.